What follows describes a single TCR beta chain. Its antigen is unknown. This sample was included in a study of T cell responses to AZD1222 COVID-19 vaccine. Whole-study results and caveats: Seropositive AZD1222 recipients at baseline numbered only 6 or 7. Dominant CD4 TCR responses targeted spike regions 160-218 and 743-854. Repertoires were collected only later (after the peak T cell response had occurred). There were mostly white British donors and more females than males, and clonal diversity was possibly underestimated.

Sequenced by immunoSEQ multiplex PCR; TCRdb stores in-frame clones only, minus some. The sample has roughly 180,000 clones, around 87% seen once. This receptor was identified in an adult in good health. Source: peripheral blood, taken on day 0 of MenACWY control vaccination.

The DNA for the CDR3 is TGTGCCAGCCGAAGGGGGGACACAGATACGCAGTATTTT. Amino acids: CASRRGDTDTQYF. The chain recombines TRBV10-3 with TRBJ2-3; D may be TRBD1 or TRBD2 (6 bases each). Per germline, CDR1 ENHRY and CDR2 SYGVKD. Trimming left V 10 bases short and J 2 bases short, with 13 bases between. The CDR3 contains 13 residues.